The 13 T cell receptor beta chains in this list originate from one sample, sequenced in a study of T cell repertoires in cytomegalovirus infection (dated 2019 in TCRdb). The listed sequencing device is Illumina HiSeq 1500. The public reads were quality trimmed at Q25 with fastp and then assembled into clones with MiXCR by TCRdb, keeping productive beta chains. Duplicate CDR3 protein sequences are folded into a single record with the most common DNA and genes. The sample profile shows around 740,000 distinct CDR3 sequences; 35% to 45% of them were found once. The top ten constitute around 2.8% of the sample. Sequenced sample: PBMCs. These receptors were collected from a human donor in good health (CMV status not recorded). Some clones in this sample may be carry-over from other donors' samples.

The J gene is TRBJ2-7, the V gene TRBV12-3 or TRBV12-4; 7 bases map to TRBD2. Trimming removed 4 bases from V and 7 bases from J; junction bases left unmatched: 10. The CDR3 totals 14 residues. The CDR3 sequence: CASSYGGEYWEQYF. The CDR3 nucleotides read TGTGCCAGCAGTTATGGGGGGGAATACTGGGAGCAGTACTTC.

The genes are TRBV6-1 and TRBJ2-7, with D unclear. This CDR3 contains 13 residues. Germline V gives CDR1 MNHNS, CDR2 SASEGT. V lost 1 base to trimming and J lost 4 bases, with 8 bases between them. This CDR3 is CASSEGNRYEQYF. The CDR3 coding sequence is TGTGCCAGCAGTGAAGGGAATAGGTACGAGCAGTACTTC.

This clonotype occurred a few times. The V gene is TRBV6-5, the J gene TRBJ2-1; 8 nucleotides match TRBD2. CDR1 and CDR2 (germline): MNHEY, SVGAGI. This CDR3 comprises 16 residues. J lost 3 bases, V lost 5 bases, and 9 bases had no gene match. CDR3 DNA: TGTGCCAGCAGTGACGGGGGGGGCGGGTACTACAATGAGCAGTTCTTC. Translated, it gives CASSDGGGGYYNEQFF.

The chain is built from TRBV29-1 and TRBJ2-5; no clear D. Germline V gene lookup returns CDR1 SQVTM and CDR2 ANQGSEA. Deletions cut 6 bases from V and 1 base from J, with 15 bases between. This CDR3 spans 14 amino acids. The CDR3 loop is CSVVLLGFQETQYF. The CDR3 nucleotides read TGCAGCGTCGTATTATTGGGGTTCCAAGAGACCCAGTACTTC.

The chain links TRBV24-1 to TRBJ2-1, with 8 bases aligning to TRBD1. The CDR3 consists of 14 residues. V was clipped by 4 bases and J by 9 bases; unmatched bases: 7. Germline CDR1 reads KGHDR; CDR2 reads SFDVKD. The DNA for the CDR3 is TGTGCCACCAGTGAGAACAGGGGGAAGGTTGAGCAGTTCTTC. Protein sequence: CATSENRGKVEQFF.

This rearrangement joins TRBV7-2 to TRBJ2-1; 14 bases match TRBD2. The V segment lost 2 bases and the J segment 2 bases; nucleotides outside the gene matches: 20. CDR1 and CDR2 (germline): SGHTA, FQGNSA. This CDR3 has 23 amino acids. The CDR3 loop reads CASSLTSSGRGTSGSTPYNEQFF. As DNA, the CDR3 is TGTGCCAGCAGCTTAACGAGCTCGGGGCGGGGGACTAGCGGGAGTACCCCCTACAATGAGCAGTTCTTC.

This chain connects TRBV28 to TRBJ2-4; D gene ambiguous. Germline assignment: CDR1 MDHEN and CDR2 SYDVKM. V lost 3 bases and J 9 bases, leaving 12 bases between the germline ends. There are 13 residues in the CDR3. DNA for the CDR3: TGTGCCAGCAGTTTCAGAAGGGTGGCCATTCAGTACTTC. Translating gives CASSFRRVAIQYF. Full variable domain (outside the CDR3, taken from reference TRBV28 and TRBJ2-4): DVKVTQSSRYLVKRTGEKVFLECVQDMDHENMFWYRQDPGLGLRLIYFSYDVKMKEKGDIPEGYSVSREKKERFSLILESASTNQTSMYLCASSFRRVAIQYFGAGTRLSVL.

As concerns this clonotype: Given a much more abundant clone one base away, this may be a read error. The chain is built from TRBV7-2 and TRBJ2-7; 10 bases are shared with TRBD2. The germline CDR1 and CDR2 sequences are SGHTA and FQGNSA. This CDR3 spans 15 amino acids. CDR3 protein: CSSSLATSGKGEQYF. The CDR3, as DNA: TGTTCCAGCAGCTTAGCTACTAGCGGGAAGGGAGAGCAGTACTTC.

This chain joins TRBV5-6 and TRBJ2-3, with TRBD2 matching 9 bases. The germline gives CDR1 SGHDT, CDR2 YYEEEE. V shed 0 bases and J 5 bases; nucleotides not matched to a gene: 13. CDR3 length equals 18 residues. The CDR3 sequence: CASSLVTASGEYGDTQYF. The CDR3 nucleotides read TGTGCCAGCAGCTTGGTAACGGCTAGCGGGGAGTATGGAGATACGCAGTATTTT.

This clonotype was found a few times. V usage is TRBV6-6 and J usage is TRBJ2-7; D uncertain. This CDR3 contains 15 residues. The germline V gene has CDR1 MNHNY and CDR2 SVGAGI (reference sequence). V was clipped by 2 bases and J by 1 base, with 12 bases between them. CDR3 bases: TGTGCCAGCAGTTACAGAGGTCGTGGGTCCTACGAGCAGTACTTC. Residues: CASSYRGRGSYEQYF.

This clonotype was counted a few times. CDR3 amino acids: CASSLGSGVDYGYTF. Here the CDR3 DNA reads TGTGCCAGCAGCTTAGGGTCTGGGGTGGACTATGGCTACACCTTC. The chain couples TRBV7-6 to TRBJ1-2; D gene unclear. Germline V lookup: CDR1 SGHVS, CDR2 FNYEAQ. V dropped 1 base and J dropped 3 bases, with 12 bases sitting between them. CDR3 length equals 15 residues.

In this sample, this clonotype turned up a few times. The chain uses TRBV7-2 and TRBJ1-5; D might be TRBD1 (5 bases). Trimming left V 3 bases short and J 4 bases short, with 13 bases between. Germline values: CDR1 SGHTA, CDR2 FQGNSA. The CDR3 is 15 amino acids. The CDR3 here is CASSFTPRGNQPQHF. The CDR3 DNA sequence: TGTGCCAGCAGCTTTACCCCCCGGGGGAATCAGCCCCAGCATTTT.

This rearrangement joins TRBV11-2 to TRBJ2-4, with 10 bases fitting TRBD2. Germline lookup yields CDR1 SGHAT and CDR2 FQNNGV. After removal of 3 bases from V and 0 bases from J, the junction contained 11 bases not matched to a gene. CDR3 size: 19 residues. The CDR3 sequence is CASSLTSGSADLAKNIQYF. The CDR3 bases are TGTGCCAGCAGCTTGACTAGCGGGTCTGCTGACCTAGCCAAAAACATTCAGTACTTC.